This T cell receptor beta chain was retrieved from a study of blood T cell repertoires in COVID-19. Participant age was about 18 to 100 years, and participants resided in roughly 25 US areas. Sequencing was performed with immunoSEQ multiplex PCR; in TCRdb, only in-frame clones are kept and a portion is missing. Counted here are some 250,000 clones, 75% to 90% occurring once; the ten biggest clones make up approximately 1.9%. The receptor was isolated from a woman aged 50 to 60 who had recovered from COVID-19. Sequencing was performed on PBMCs or T cells enriched from blood (not recorded which).

CDR3 protein: CASSTGTGLGTEAFF. The CDR3 bases are TGTGCCAGCAGTACCGGGACAGGGTTAGGCACTGAAGCTTTCTTT. The J gene is TRBJ1-1, the V gene TRBV2; 9 nucleotides line up with TRBD1. This CDR3 is built from 15 residues. In germline, CDR1 is SNHLY, CDR2 FYNNEI. The ends lost 5 bases at V and 4 bases at J; junction bases unmatched: 8.